The present entry profiles one TCR beta chain with its context. What it binds is not known. These data are taken from a study of graft-versus-host responses after intestinal transplantation. Study at large: Following induction with anti-thymocyte globulin, all recipients were given tacrolimus and steroids for three to four years.

Trimming shortened V by 5 bases and J by 2 bases, and 13 bases separated the two germline ends. Germline V CDR1 and CDR2: LNHDA, SQIVND (reference sequence). The CDR3 length is 15 residues. General study points: Early post-transplant HvG declines showed an association with peak circulating GvH clone levels. Recipient-marrow GvH clones were detected, some having first appeared in ileum or blood.

Generated by immunoSEQ multiplex PCR, the TCRdb table keeps only in-frame clones and is missing some. The sample records just over 85,000 clones, 92% being singletons. The sequenced sample was unstimulated CD8+ T cells sorted from spleen or lymph node cells, obtained before transplant. This rearrangement joins TRBV19 to TRBJ2-1, with D maybe TRBD1 (5 bases). The receptor comes from a human donor who was the organ donor for an intestinal transplant. CDR3 in DNA: TGTGCCAGTAGTTTAGTCGCAGGGACCTACAATGAGCAGTTCTTC. Its protein is CASSLVAGTYNEQFF.